A single sample gave rise to the 7 T cell receptor beta chains below, sequenced in a study of cytomegalovirus exposure and HLA in healthy donors (dated by TCRdb to about 2017). Libraries were prepared through the immunoSEQ multiplex PCR assay. The multiplex PCR relied on a mix of 60 forward primers for TCR Vbeta segments and 13 reverse primers for TCR Jbeta segments. The table comes from immuneACCESS by way of TCRdb, which keeps in-frame sequences with V and J called. Part of the clones is missing from these tables; in studies checked, under half for an unresolved V gene and the rest for unknown reasons. The sample table shows roughly 200,000 clones, and 80% to 85% are seen once. The top ten clones comprise 1.5% to 2% of the sample. The material sequenced was PBMCs. These receptors were collected from a young woman in good health and CMV-seronegative.

The rearrangement links TRBV14 to TRBJ2-3; 9 nucleotides align to TRBD2. CDR1 is SGHDN, CDR2 FVKESK, per germline. Unmatched junction bases numbered 11, after V lost 4 bases and J lost 3 bases. The CDR3 consists of 17 residues. The CDR3 nucleotides are TGTGCCAGCAGCCTTAGTATCGGGACTAGCATAACAGATACGCAGTATTTT. Protein sequence: CASSLSIGTSITDTQYF.

J is TRBJ2-6 and V is TRBV27; 9 bases are a match to TRBD2. V gave up 2 bases and J gave up 2 bases; unmatched junction bases: 10. This CDR3 is 19 amino acids long. The V gene's germline CDR1 is MNHEY and CDR2 SMNVEV (reference sequence). This CDR3 reads CASSLEPSGIGAGANVLTF. The CDR3 DNA is TGTGCCAGCAGTTTAGAACCTAGCGGGATCGGAGCTGGGGCCAACGTCCTGACTTTC.

The chain combines TRBV5-4 with TRBJ2-1, with 11 bases identical to TRBD1. The CDR3 extends over 15 amino acids. J lost 8 bases, V lost 5 bases, and 9 bases had no gene match. Per germline, CDR1 SGHNT and CDR2 YYREEE (reference sequence). The CDR3: CASRAGTGGFYEQFF. The CDR3 DNA is TGTGCCAGCAGGGCCGGGACAGGGGGTTTCTATGAGCAGTTCTTC.

The chain couples TRBV5-8 to TRBJ1-2; TRBD1 is a possible D gene (6 bases). The CDR3 sequence is 12 residues long. Germline-derived CDR1 and CDR2 are SGHTS and YDEGEE. V lost 5 bases and J 5 bases, leaving 10 bases between the germline ends. The CDR3 DNA reads TGTGCCAGCAGGGGACATGGGTATGGCTACACCTTC. It yields the protein CASRGHGYGYTF.

The V and J genes are TRBV2 and TRBJ2-3, with 7 bases identical to TRBD1. J lost 1 base, V lost 4 bases, and 2 bases had no gene match. CDR3 length equals 14 residues. Germline CDR1 reads SNHLY; CDR2 reads FYNNEI. CDR3 DNA sequence: TGTGCCAGCAGTGGGGACAGAGGCACAGATACGCAGTATTTT. It encodes CASSGDRGTDTQYF.

The chain combines TRBV28 with TRBJ2-5; 10 bases agree with TRBD2. This CDR3 has 17 residues. Looked up from germline, CDR1 is MDHEN and CDR2 is SYDVKM. V was clipped by 6 bases and J by 4 bases; unmatched bases: 14. The CDR3: CASRTVAGGTPGETQYF. In DNA, the CDR3 is TGTGCCAGCAGGACCGTAGCGGGAGGTACACCGGGAGAGACCCAGTACTTC.

The rearrangement links TRBV7-9 to TRBJ2-1, with unresolved D. The CDR3 consists of 15 residues. V lost 3 bases to trimming and J lost 2 bases, with 11 bases between them. The germline CDR1 and CDR2 sequences are SEHNR and FQNEAQ (reference sequence). The CDR3 nucleotides read TGTGCCAGCAGCTTGGGCTTCGCCACCTACAATGAGCAGTTCTTC. Its protein is CASSLGFATYNEQFF.